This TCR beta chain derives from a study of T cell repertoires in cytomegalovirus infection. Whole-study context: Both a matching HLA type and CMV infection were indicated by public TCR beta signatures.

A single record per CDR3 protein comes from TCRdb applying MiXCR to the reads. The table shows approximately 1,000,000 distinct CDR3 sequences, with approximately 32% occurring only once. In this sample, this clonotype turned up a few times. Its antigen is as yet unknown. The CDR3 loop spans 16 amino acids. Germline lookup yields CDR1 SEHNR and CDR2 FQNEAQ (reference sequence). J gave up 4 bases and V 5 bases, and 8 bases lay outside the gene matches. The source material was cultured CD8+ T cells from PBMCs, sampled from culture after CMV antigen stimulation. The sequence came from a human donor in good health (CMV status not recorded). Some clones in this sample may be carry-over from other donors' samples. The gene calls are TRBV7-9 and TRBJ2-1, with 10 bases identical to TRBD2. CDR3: CASSQSSGGYYNEQFF. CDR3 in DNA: TGTGCCAGCAGCCAATCTAGCGGGGGTTATTACAATGAGCAGTTCTTC.